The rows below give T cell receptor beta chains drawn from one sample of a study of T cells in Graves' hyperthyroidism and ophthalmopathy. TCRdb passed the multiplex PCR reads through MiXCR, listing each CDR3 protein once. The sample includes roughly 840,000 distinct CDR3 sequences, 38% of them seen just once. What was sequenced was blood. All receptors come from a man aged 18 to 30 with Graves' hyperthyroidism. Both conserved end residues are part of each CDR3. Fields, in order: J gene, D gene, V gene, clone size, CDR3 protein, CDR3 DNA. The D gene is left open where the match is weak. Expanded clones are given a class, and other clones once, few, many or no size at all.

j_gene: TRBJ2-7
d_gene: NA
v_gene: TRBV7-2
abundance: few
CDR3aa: CASSFRISHEQYF
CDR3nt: TGTGCCAGCAGCTTCAGGATAAGCCACGAGCAGTACTTC

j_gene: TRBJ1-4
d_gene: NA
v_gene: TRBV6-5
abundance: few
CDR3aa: CASSYEGQLGEKLFF
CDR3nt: TGTGCCAGCAGTTACGAGGGTCAGCTGGGTGAAAAACTGTTTTTT

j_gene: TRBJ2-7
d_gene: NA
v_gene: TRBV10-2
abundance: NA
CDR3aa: CASSQDTRAYEQYF
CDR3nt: TGCGCCAGCAGCCAAGATACCAGGGCCTACGAGCAGTACTTC

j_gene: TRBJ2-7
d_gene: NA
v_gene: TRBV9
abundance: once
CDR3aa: CASGPGRNYEQYF
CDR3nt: TGTGCCAGCGGTCCGGGACGGAACTACGAGCAGTACTTC

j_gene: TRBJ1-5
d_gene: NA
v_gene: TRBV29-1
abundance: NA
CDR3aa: CSVLSDINQPQHF
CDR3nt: TGCAGCGTTCTTTCGGACATTAATCAGCCCCAGCATTTT

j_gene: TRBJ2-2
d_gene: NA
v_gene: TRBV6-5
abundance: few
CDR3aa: CASSGGLLDTGELFF
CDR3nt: TGTGCCAGCAGTGGCGGACTCTTGGACACCGGGGAGCTGTTTTTT

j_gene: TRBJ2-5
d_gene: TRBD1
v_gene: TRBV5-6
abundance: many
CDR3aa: CASSRMTGWETQYF
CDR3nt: TGTGCCAGCAGCCGTATGACAGGGTGGGAGACCCAGTACTTC

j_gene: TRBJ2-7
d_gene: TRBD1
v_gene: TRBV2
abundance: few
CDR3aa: CASSGDRGLHEQYF
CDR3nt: TGTGCCAGCAGCGGGGACAGGGGGCTTCACGAGCAGTACTTC

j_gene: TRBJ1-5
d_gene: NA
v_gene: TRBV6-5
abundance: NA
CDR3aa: CASKGQGLSNQPQHF
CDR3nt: TGTGCCAGCAAAGGTCAGGGTCTAAGCAATCAGCCCCAGCATTTT

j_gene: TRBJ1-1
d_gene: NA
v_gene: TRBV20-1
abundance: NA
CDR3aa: CSARELTNTEAFF
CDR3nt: TGCAGTGCTAGAGAGCTGACGAACACTGAAGCTTTCTTT

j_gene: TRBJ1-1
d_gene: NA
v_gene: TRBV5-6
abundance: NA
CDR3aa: CASSLRGVKTEAFF
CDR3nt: TGTGCCAGCAGCTTGAGGGGGGTGAAAACTGAAGCTTTCTTT

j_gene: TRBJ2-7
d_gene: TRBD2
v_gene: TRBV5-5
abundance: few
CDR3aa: CASSFKLAALYEQYF
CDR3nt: TGTGCCAGCAGCTTCAAGCTAGCGGCCCTCTACGAGCAGTACTTC

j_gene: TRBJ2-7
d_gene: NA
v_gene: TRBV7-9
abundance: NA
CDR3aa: CAGSLNRDYEQYF
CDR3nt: TGTGCCGGCAGCTTGAACAGAGACTACGAGCAGTACTTC

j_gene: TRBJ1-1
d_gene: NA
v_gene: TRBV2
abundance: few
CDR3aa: CASRAQGINTEAFF
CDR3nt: TGTGCCAGCAGAGCCCAGGGGATAAACACTGAAGCTTTCTTT

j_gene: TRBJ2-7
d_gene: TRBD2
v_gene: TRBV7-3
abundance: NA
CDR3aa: CASSSTGLAASEQYF
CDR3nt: TGTGCCAGCAGCTCCACGGGACTAGCGGCCTCCGAGCAGTACTTC

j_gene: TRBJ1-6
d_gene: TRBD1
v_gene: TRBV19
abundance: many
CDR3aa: CASSNRDRVYNSPLHF
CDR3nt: TGTGCCAGTAGTAACCGGGACAGGGTGTATAATTCACCCCTCCACTTT

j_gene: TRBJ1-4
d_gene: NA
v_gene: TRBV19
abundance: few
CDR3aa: CATRGVLATNEKLFF
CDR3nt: TGTGCCACTCGGGGGGTACTAGCAACTAATGAAAAACTGTTTTTT

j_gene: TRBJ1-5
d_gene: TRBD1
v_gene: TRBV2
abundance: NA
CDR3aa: CATESDRDRQNQPQHF
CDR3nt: TGTGCCACCGAAAGTGACCGGGACAGACAAAATCAGCCCCAGCATTTT

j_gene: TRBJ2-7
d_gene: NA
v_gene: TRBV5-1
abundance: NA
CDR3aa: CASSVGNEQYF
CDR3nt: TGCGCCAGCAGTGTCGGAAACGAGCAGTACTTC

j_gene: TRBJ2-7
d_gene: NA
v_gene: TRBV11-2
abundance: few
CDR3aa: CASSSERPYEQYF
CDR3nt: TGTGCCAGCAGCTCAGAACGCCCCTACGAGCAGTACTTC

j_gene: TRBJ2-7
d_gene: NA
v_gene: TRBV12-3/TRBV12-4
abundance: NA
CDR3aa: CASSLRRSSYEQYF
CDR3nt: TGTGCCAGCAGTTTACGCAGGAGCTCCTACGAGCAGTACTTC

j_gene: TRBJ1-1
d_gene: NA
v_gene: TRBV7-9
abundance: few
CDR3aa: CASSSGWGGAEAFF
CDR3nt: TGTGCCAGCAGCTCGGGTTGGGGTGGGGCTGAAGCTTTCTTT

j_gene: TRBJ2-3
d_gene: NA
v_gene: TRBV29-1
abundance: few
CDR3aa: CSVVLSTDTQYF
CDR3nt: TGCAGCGTTGTGCTCAGCACAGATACGCAGTATTTT

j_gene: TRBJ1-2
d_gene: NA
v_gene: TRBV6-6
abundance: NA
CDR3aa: CASSDLPRRGYTF
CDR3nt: TGTGCCAGCAGTGACCTCCCTCGGCGCGGCTACACCTTC

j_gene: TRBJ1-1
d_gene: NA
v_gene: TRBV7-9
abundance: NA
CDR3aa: CASSLPRANTEAFF
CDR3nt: TGTGCCAGCAGCCTCCCCAGGGCGAACACTGAAGCTTTCTTT

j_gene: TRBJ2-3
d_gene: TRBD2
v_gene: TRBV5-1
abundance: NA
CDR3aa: CASRLGTSRPDTQYF
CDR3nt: TGCGCCAGCAGGCTCGGGACTAGCCGCCCAGATACGCAGTATTTT